Listed below are T cell receptor beta chains from one sample, sequenced in a study of cytomegalovirus exposure and HLA in healthy donors. This table comes from immunoSEQ multiplex PCR, and its TCRdb copy is limited to in-frame clones, with some not included. The repertoire has about 170,000 clones, about four fifths of them found once; the top ten carry under 5%. The sequencing sample was made of PBMCs. These receptors were collected from a man aged 18 to 29 in good health and CMV-seronegative. The CDR3 runs from the conserved cysteine through the conserved F or W. The order of the fields is CDR3 protein, V gene, J gene, clone size. The size entry is marked missing in some rows and otherwise reads once, few, many or a size class.

cdr3_aa: CASSPTLLAGGYNEQFF
v_call: TRBV16
j_call: TRBJ2-1
clone_size: -

cdr3_aa: CASRAGTGVYPLHF
v_call: TRBV6-5
j_call: TRBJ1-6
clone_size: -

cdr3_aa: CASSSRGTGNVDSPLHF
v_call: TRBV7-9
j_call: TRBJ1-6
clone_size: -

cdr3_aa: CASSLTGRPQHF
v_call: TRBV7-8
j_call: TRBJ1-5
clone_size: -

cdr3_aa: CASSLGAVGTEASF
v_call: TRBV7-9
j_call: TRBJ1-1
clone_size: -

cdr3_aa: CASSIQGASGNTIYF
v_call: TRBV6-6
j_call: TRBJ1-3
clone_size: -

cdr3_aa: CASSLLTGAYEQYF
v_call: TRBV7-6
j_call: TRBJ2-7
clone_size: few

cdr3_aa: CASNSHVGSTDTQYF
v_call: TRBV27
j_call: TRBJ2-3
clone_size: -

cdr3_aa: CASSPLDRDEKLFF
v_call: TRBV18
j_call: TRBJ1-4
clone_size: -

cdr3_aa: CASSLVGTGNTGELFF
v_call: TRBV5-5
j_call: TRBJ2-2
clone_size: -

cdr3_aa: CASSLVESPLHF
v_call: TRBV7-9
j_call: TRBJ1-6
clone_size: once

cdr3_aa: CSAYGTSGANEQFF
v_call: TRBV29-1
j_call: TRBJ2-1
clone_size: -

cdr3_aa: CASSPLLAGLGETQYF
v_call: TRBV9
j_call: TRBJ2-5
clone_size: once

cdr3_aa: CASSYIDSNTEAFF
v_call: TRBV6-5
j_call: TRBJ1-1
clone_size: -

cdr3_aa: CASGPEQSNTEAFF
v_call: TRBV5-1
j_call: TRBJ1-1
clone_size: -

cdr3_aa: CASSLLRAYNEQFF
v_call: TRBV27
j_call: TRBJ2-1
clone_size: -

cdr3_aa: CASSLAFRLPEAFF
v_call: TRBV7-2
j_call: TRBJ1-1
clone_size: -

cdr3_aa: CASSFGQGGVHSGANVLTF
v_call: TRBV5-1
j_call: TRBJ2-6
clone_size: -

cdr3_aa: CASSEAGRYQPQHF
v_call: TRBV25-1
j_call: TRBJ1-5
clone_size: once

cdr3_aa: CASLGLQRDTQYF
v_call: TRBV5-6
j_call: TRBJ2-3
clone_size: -

cdr3_aa: CASSKVATSGSGSGELFF
v_call: TRBV21-1
j_call: TRBJ2-2
clone_size: -

cdr3_aa: CASSLGRSSGNVLTF
v_call: TRBV11-2
j_call: TRBJ2-6
clone_size: -

cdr3_aa: CASSTRPTVNAEKLFF
v_call: TRBV7-9
j_call: TRBJ1-4
clone_size: -

cdr3_aa: CASSLGPGELFF
v_call: TRBV7-6
j_call: TRBJ2-2
clone_size: -

cdr3_aa: CASSLYRNQPQHF
v_call: TRBV27
j_call: TRBJ1-5
clone_size: few

cdr3_aa: CASRKTTGTGGNEQFF
v_call: TRBV7-6
j_call: TRBJ2-1
clone_size: -

cdr3_aa: CASSLGQGKAGANVLTF
v_call: TRBV27
j_call: TRBJ2-6
clone_size: few